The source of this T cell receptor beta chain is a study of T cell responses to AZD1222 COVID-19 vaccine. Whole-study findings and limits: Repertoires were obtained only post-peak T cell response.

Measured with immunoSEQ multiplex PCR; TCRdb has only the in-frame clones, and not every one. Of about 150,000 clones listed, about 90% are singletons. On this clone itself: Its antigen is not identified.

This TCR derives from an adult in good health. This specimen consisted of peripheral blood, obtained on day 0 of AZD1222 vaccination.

The CDR3: CSASPGSYEQYF. The CDR3 DNA reads TGCAGTGCTAGTCCCGGCTCCTACGAGCAGTACTTC. V usage is TRBV20-1 and J usage is TRBJ2-7; D is uncertain. Germline lookup yields CDR1 DFQATT and CDR2 SNEGSKA (reference sequence). The CDR3 is 12 residues long. V lost 3 bases and J 0 bases, leaving 6 bases between the germline ends.